This TCR beta chain was captured in a study of blood T cell repertoires in COVID-19. Sequencing was performed with immunoSEQ multiplex PCR; in TCRdb, only in-frame clones are kept and a portion is missing. Of a few hundred thousand clones in the sample, roughly 86% were seen once. Trimming left V 4 bases short and J 0 bases short, with 13 bases between. Looked up from germline, CDR1 is LGHDT and CDR2 is YNNKEL (reference sequence). This CDR3 comprises 17 residues. Specimen: PBMCs or T cells enriched from blood (not recorded which). This chain joins TRBV3-1 (or the pseudogene TRBV3-2) and TRBJ2-6, with D tentatively TRBD1 (5 bases). The source of this sequence is a woman in her late teens or twenties who had recovered from COVID-19. As DNA, the CDR3 is TGTGCCAGCAGCCCAACCCCTAGGGGCTCTGGGGCCAACGTCCTGACTTTC. It specifies CASSPTPRGSGANVLTF.